This T cell receptor (beta chain) was captured in a study of T cell changes during pregnancy in multiple sclerosis. Clones were read by immunoSEQ multiplex PCR, and TCRdb kept only the in-frame ones, dropping some. The table shows about 93,000 clones, with 80% to 95% occurring only once. This CDR3 has 13 amino acids. CDR1 and CDR2 (germline): SGDLS, YYNGEE. V was trimmed by 5 bases and J by 0 bases, leaving 7 bases between them. The sample was peripheral blood, taken after pregnancy. The J gene is TRBJ2-3, the V gene TRBV9; maybe TRBD2 (6 bases). The source of this sequence is a female donor with multiple sclerosis, enrolled in a pregnancy study. The CDR3 nucleotides are TGTGCCAGCAGGGGGGGAAGCACAGATACGCAGTATTTT. This encodes CASRGGSTDTQYF.